What follows are 17 T cell receptor beta chains derived from one specimen sequenced in a study of vaccination effects on CD4 cells after COVID-19. Viral peptide pool expansion of antigen-specific CD4+ T cells preceded sequencing in the ViraFEST assay. When ten to eleven days of culture had elapsed, CD4+ T cells were isolated. Vaccine recipients had no previous SARS-CoV-2 infection; their nucleocapsid antibodies were negative. For these receptors, no antigen is known. Method: immunoSEQ multiplex PCR; TCRdb's copy keeps in-frame clones and lacks some. This table has fewer than 25,000 clones, roughly 70% appearing once. The specimen comprised CD4+ T cells from PBMCs cultured with HCoV-NL63 spike peptides, sampled before COVID-19 vaccination. These receptors were collected from a human donor who received a COVID-19 vaccine.

The V call is TRBV5-6, the J call TRBJ2-3, with TRBD1 matching 8 bases. V lost 4 bases, J lost 4 bases, and 11 bases stayed unmatched. CDR3 length: 16 amino acids. The germline CDR1 and CDR2 sequences are SGHDT and YYEEEE. Written as DNA, the CDR3 is TGTGCCAGCAGCAACCGAGGCAGGGGGCTTGCAGATACGCAGTATTTT. Its translation: CASSNRGRGLADTQYF.

The V and J genes are TRBV7-9 and TRBJ2-3; TRBD2 matches 8 bases. The germline gives CDR1 SEHNR, CDR2 FQNEAQ (reference sequence). The CDR3 is made up of 16 amino acids. After removal of 3 bases from V and 1 base from J, the junction contained 6 bases not matched to a gene. CDR3 in amino acids: CASSLVILAGTDTQYF. CDR3 coding DNA: TGTGCCAGCAGCTTGGTTATACTAGCGGGCACAGATACGCAGTATTTT.

The gene calls are TRBV2 and TRBJ1-5; 11 nucleotides agree with TRBD1. The V gene's germline CDR1 is SNHLY and CDR2 FYNNEI. The V and J ends lost 4 bases and 6 bases, in that order; junction bases with no gene match: 5. The CDR3 is made up of 15 amino acids. CDR3 in amino acids: CASSGGQGAFQPQHF. DNA for the CDR3: TGTGCCAGCAGTGGAGGACAGGGGGCATTTCAGCCCCAGCATTTT.

This chain uses TRBV30 with TRBJ2-1; tentatively, D is TRBD1 (5 bases). V was shortened by 1 base and J by 5 bases, with 12 bases between the two germline ends. This CDR3 contains 14 residues. The V gene's germline CDR1 is GTSNPN and CDR2 SVGIG (reference sequence). Here the CDR3 DNA reads TGTGCCTGGAGTGGTCTCAGGACAAACAATGAGCAGTTCTTC. Encoded protein: CAWSGLRTNNEQFF.

V usage is TRBV19 and J usage is TRBJ1-2, with 9 bases lining up with TRBD1. The CDR3 is 15 amino acids. Looked up from germline, CDR1 is LNHDA and CDR2 is SQIVND (reference sequence). The J segment lost 7 bases and the V segment lost 5 bases, leaving 11 bases of the junction unmatched. In DNA, the CDR3 is TGTGCCAGTAGTCTTTCCCGGGGACAGGGCTTTGGCTACACCTTC. This encodes CASSLSRGQGFGYTF.

This sequence joins TRBV24-1 and TRBJ2-2; D might be TRBD2 (5 bases). Germline assignment: CDR1 KGHDR and CDR2 SFDVKD. The germline V and J ends were trimmed by 8 bases and 1 base, with 19 bases remaining between them. The CDR3 spans 17 residues. The CDR3 reads CATIPTGKPRNTGELFF. The CDR3 region has the DNA TGTGCCACCATTCCAACGGGGAAGCCTAGGAACACCGGGGAGCTGTTTTTT.

J is TRBJ1-5 and V is TRBV11-3; D perhaps matches TRBD1 (6 bases). CDR3 length: 16 amino acids. V gave up 4 bases and J gave up 0 bases, with 13 bases separating them. Germline V gene lookup returns CDR1 SGHNT and CDR2 YENEEA. The CDR3 region has the DNA TGTGCCAGCAGCTCTCCGACAGGTTATAGCAATCAGCCCCAGCATTTT. Protein: CASSSPTGYSNQPQHF.

This clone is a singleton in its sample. This chain uses TRBV5-1 with TRBJ2-1, with a tentative D call TRBD1 (6 bases). V lost 6 bases and J lost 6, with 19 bases in between. This CDR3 contains 15 residues. CDR1 is SGHRS, CDR2 YFSETQ, per germline. The CDR3 protein is CASILGYEGVNEQFF. In DNA, the CDR3 is TGCGCCAGCATCCTCGGGTACGAGGGGGTCAATGAGCAGTTCTTC.

In its sample, this clone was seen a few times. This chain uses TRBV19 with TRBJ1-5; TRBD1 aligns across 8 bases. Germline V lookup: CDR1 LNHDA, CDR2 SQIVND (reference sequence). The V gene end was trimmed by 3 bases and the J gene end by 0 bases; junction bases not matched to a gene: 10. This CDR3 spans 18 amino acids. The CDR3 nucleotides read TGTGCCAGTAGTATCCGGGACAGGACCCTTTATAGCAATCAGCCCCAGCATTTT. Translating gives CASSIRDRTLYSNQPQHF.

This clone was counted between two and nine times. J is TRBJ2-2 and V is TRBV6-6; D uncertain. CDR3 size: 13 residues. The germline gives CDR1 MNHNY, CDR2 SVGAGI (reference sequence). Trimming shortened V by 5 bases and J by 6 bases, and 10 bases separated the two germline ends. The DNA for the CDR3 is TGTGCCAGCAGTCCATCCCGGGCCGGGGAGCTGTTTTTT. Its protein is CASSPSRAGELFF.

This chain joins TRBV6-2 or TRBV6-3 and TRBJ1-2, with 9 bases identical to TRBD1. Germline values: CDR1 MNHEY, CDR2 SVGEGT. The CDR3 runs 14 residues. V lost 0 bases and J lost 8; bases outside the gene matches: 4. CDR3 amino acids: CASSYSGQGMGYTF. The CDR3 DNA reads as TGTGCCAGCAGTTACTCGGGACAGGGAATGGGCTACACCTTC.

The rearrangement joins TRBV5-6 to TRBJ2-7, with unresolved D. The CDR3 contains 15 residues. Germline V gene sequence: CDR1 SGHDT, CDR2 YYEEEE. V lost 4 bases, J lost 2 bases, and 16 bases lay in between. CDR3 region: CASSRFQTPTYEQYF. DNA of the CDR3: TGTGCCAGCAGCCGATTTCAAACACCGACCTACGAGCAGTACTTC. Full variable domain (remainder filled in from reference TRBV5-6 and TRBJ2-7): DAGVTQSPTHLIKTRGQQVTLRCSPKSGHDTVSWYQQALGQGPQFIFQYYEEEERQRGNFPDRFSGHQFPNYSSELNVNALLLGDSALYLCASSRFQTPTYEQYFGPGTRLTVT.

This clone was seen more than once but under ten times. The J gene is TRBJ1-5, the V gene TRBV18; D may be TRBD1 (5 bases). The CDR3 loop spans 15 amino acids. The V end was cut by 5 bases, the J end by 3 bases, with 14 bases between. Germline lookup yields CDR1 KGHSH and CDR2 LQKENI. CDR3 sequence: CASSGDSLSNQPQHF. The CDR3 coding sequence is TGTGCCAGCTCAGGGGACTCCCTCTCCAATCAGCCCCAGCATTTT.

J is TRBJ1-6 and V is TRBV7-9; no clear D. The CDR3 has 17 amino acids. The V gene's germline CDR1 is SEHNR and CDR2 FQNEAQ (reference sequence). Trimming took off 5 bases at V and 0 bases at J, with 14 bases between the two ends. CDR3 residues: CASSDQIRSSYNSPLHF. The CDR3 DNA sequence: TGTGCCAGCAGCGATCAAATCAGGAGCTCCTATAATTCACCCCTCCACTTT.

This clone showed up just once. The chain carries TRBV10-3 and TRBJ2-2, with D perhaps matching TRBD2 (5 bases). The CDR3 extends over 14 amino acids. Germline CDR1 reads ENHRY; CDR2 reads SYGVKD. Trimming left V 6 bases short and J 3 bases short, with 11 bases between. As DNA, the CDR3 is TGTGCCATCAGCGGCCGGGAACACACCGGGGAGCTGTTTTTT. It specifies CAISGREHTGELFF.

The chain uses TRBV5-4 and TRBJ1-2; the D gene is possibly TRBD1 (5 bases). Trimming pared 4 bases from V and 4 bases from J, leaving 14 bases between. CDR1 and CDR2 from the germline V gene are SGHNT and YYREEE (reference sequence). The CDR3 totals 14 residues. The CDR3 coding sequence is TGTGCCAGCAGCGGAGTGGGGGGGTTCTATGGCTACACCTTC. Translating it yields CASSGVGGFYGYTF.

A few counts support this clone. The chain joins TRBV14 to TRBJ1-1, with D uncertain. From germline, CDR1 is SGHDN and CDR2 FVKESK. V lost 0 bases and J lost 1, with 12 bases in between. This CDR3 has 16 amino acids. The CDR3 region is CASSQDFGTWNTEAFF. CDR3 sequence (DNA): TGTGCCAGCAGCCAAGATTTCGGAACCTGGAACACTGAAGCTTTCTTT.